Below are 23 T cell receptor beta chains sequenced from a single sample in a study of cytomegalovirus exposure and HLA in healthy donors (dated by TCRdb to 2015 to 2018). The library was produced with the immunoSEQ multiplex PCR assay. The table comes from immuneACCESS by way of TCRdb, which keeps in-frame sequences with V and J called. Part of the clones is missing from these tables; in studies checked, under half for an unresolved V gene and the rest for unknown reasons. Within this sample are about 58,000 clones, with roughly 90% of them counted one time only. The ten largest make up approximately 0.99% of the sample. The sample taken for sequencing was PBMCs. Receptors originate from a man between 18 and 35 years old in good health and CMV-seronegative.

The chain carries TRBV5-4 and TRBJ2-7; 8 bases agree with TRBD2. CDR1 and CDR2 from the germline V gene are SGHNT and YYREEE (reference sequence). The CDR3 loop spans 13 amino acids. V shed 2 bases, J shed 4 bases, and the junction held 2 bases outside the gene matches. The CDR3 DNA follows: TGTGCCAGCAGCTTAGCGGGAGTTTACGAGCAGTACTTC. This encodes CASSLAGVYEQYF.

The CDR3 loop reads CASSQTGTSAGTNTGELFF. In DNA form, the CDR3 reads TGTGCCAGCAGCCAAACCGGGACTAGCGCCGGCACGAACACCGGGGAGCTGTTTTTT. The chain combines TRBV4-2 with TRBJ2-2, with 10 nucleotides matching TRBD2. In germline, CDR1 is LGHNA, CDR2 YNFKEQ. V lost 2 bases to trimming and J lost 0 bases; unmatched junction nucleotides: 9. The CDR3 runs 19 residues.

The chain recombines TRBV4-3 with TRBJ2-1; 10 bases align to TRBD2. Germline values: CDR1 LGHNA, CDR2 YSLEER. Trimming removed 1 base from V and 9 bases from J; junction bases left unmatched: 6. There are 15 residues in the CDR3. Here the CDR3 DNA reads TGCGCCAGCAGCCAAGGCCTAGCGGGAGTGGTTGAGCAGTTCTTC. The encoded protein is CASSQGLAGVVEQFF.

CDR3 in amino acids: CAWRKLAFQQYF. The CDR3 nucleotides are TGTGCCTGGAGGAAACTAGCTTTTCAGCAGTACTTC. V is TRBV30 and J is TRBJ2-7, with D possibly being TRBD2 (6 bases). Per germline, CDR1 GTSNPN and CDR2 SVGIG (reference sequence). The CDR3 contains 12 residues. Trimming shortened V by 3 bases and J by 8 bases, and 14 bases separated the two germline ends.

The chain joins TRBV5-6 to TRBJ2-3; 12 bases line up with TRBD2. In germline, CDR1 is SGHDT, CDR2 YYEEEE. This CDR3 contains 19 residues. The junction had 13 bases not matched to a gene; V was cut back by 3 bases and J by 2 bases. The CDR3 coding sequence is TGTGCCAGCAGCTCGACTAGCGGGGGCGTGTGGCCCGCCACAGATACGCAGTATTTT. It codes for CASSSTSGGVWPATDTQYF.

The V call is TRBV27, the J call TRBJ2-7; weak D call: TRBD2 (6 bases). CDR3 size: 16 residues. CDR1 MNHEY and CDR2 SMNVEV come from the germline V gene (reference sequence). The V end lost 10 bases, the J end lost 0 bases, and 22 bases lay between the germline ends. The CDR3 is CAIGPRGLQSSYEQYF. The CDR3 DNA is TGTGCCATCGGACCAAGGGGACTCCAAAGCTCCTACGAGCAGTACTTC.

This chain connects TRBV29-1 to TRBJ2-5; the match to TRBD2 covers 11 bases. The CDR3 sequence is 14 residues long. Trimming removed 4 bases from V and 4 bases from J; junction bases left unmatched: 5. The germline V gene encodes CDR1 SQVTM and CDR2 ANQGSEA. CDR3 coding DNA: TGCAGCGTTGGGGTACTAGCGGGAGCAGAGACCCAGTACTTC. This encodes CSVGVLAGAETQYF.

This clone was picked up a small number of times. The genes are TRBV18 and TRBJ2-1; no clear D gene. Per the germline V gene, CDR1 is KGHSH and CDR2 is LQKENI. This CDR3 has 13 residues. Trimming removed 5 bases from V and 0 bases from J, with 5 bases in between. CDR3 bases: TGTGCCAGCTCAACAGCCTCCTACAATGAGCAGTTCTTC. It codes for CASSTASYNEQFF.

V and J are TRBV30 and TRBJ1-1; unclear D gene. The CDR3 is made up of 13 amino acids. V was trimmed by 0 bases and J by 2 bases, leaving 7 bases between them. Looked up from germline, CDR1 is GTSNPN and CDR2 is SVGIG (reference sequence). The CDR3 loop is CAWSVVTNTEAFF. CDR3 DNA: TGTGCCTGGAGTGTGGTCACTAACACTGAAGCTTTCTTT.

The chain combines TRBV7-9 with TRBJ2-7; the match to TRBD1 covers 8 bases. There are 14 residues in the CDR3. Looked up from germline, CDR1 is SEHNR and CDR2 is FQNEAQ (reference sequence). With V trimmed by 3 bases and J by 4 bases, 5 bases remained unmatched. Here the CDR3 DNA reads TGTGCCAGCAGCTTGGAGACAGGGGCGTACGAGCAGTACTTC. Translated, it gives CASSLETGAYEQYF.

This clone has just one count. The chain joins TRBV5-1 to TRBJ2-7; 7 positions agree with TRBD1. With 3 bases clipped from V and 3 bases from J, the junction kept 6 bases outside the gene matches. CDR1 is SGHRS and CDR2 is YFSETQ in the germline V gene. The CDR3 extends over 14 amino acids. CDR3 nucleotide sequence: TGCGCCAGCAGCTGGGGACAGATTAACTACGAGCAGTACTTC. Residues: CASSWGQINYEQYF.

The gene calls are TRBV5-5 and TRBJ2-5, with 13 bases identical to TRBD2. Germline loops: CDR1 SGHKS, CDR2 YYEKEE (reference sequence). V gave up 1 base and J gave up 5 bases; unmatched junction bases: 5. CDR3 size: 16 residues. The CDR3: CASSLSGLAGVETQYF. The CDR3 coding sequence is TGTGCCAGCAGCTTGTCAGGACTAGCGGGGGTGGAGACCCAGTACTTC. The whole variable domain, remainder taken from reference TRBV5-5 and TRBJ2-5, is DAGVTQSPTHLIKTRGQQVTLRCSPISGHKSVSWYQQVLGQGPQFIFQYYEKEERGRGNFPDRFSARQFPNYSSELNVNALLLGDSALYLCASSLSGLAGVETQYFGPGTRLLVL.

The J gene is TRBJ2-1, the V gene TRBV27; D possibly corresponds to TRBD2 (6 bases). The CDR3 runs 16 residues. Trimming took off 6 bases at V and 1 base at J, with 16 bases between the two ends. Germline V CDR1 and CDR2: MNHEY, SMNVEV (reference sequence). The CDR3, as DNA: TGTGCCAGCAGCCCCTTACGGGAGTTTTCCTACAATGAGCAGTTCTTC. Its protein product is CASSPLREFSYNEQFF.

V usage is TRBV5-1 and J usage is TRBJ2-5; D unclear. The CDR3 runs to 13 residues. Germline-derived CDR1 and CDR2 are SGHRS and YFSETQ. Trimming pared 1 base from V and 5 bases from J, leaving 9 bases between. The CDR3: CASSLISRETQYF. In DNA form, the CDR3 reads TGCGCCAGCAGCTTGATTTCCAGGGAGACCCAGTACTTC.

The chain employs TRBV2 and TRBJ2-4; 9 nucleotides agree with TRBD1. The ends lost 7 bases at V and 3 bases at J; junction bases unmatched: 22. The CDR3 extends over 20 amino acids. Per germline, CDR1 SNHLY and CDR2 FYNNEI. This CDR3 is CASIARRFPGTGLGKNIQYF. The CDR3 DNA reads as TGTGCCAGCATAGCGAGGAGATTTCCCGGGACAGGGTTAGGCAAAAACATTCAGTACTTC.

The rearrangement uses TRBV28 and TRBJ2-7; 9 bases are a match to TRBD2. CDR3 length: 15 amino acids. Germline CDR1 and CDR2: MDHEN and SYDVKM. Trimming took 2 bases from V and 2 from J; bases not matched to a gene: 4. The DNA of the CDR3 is TGTGCCAGCAGTTTAGGTCTAGCGGGAACCTACGAGCAGTACTTC. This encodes CASSLGLAGTYEQYF. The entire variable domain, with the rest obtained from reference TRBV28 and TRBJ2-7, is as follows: DVKVTQSSRYLVKRTGEKVFLECVQDMDHENMFWYRQDPGLGLRLIYFSYDVKMKEKGDIPEGYSVSREKKERFSLILESASTNQTSMYLCASSLGLAGTYEQYFGPGTRLTVT.

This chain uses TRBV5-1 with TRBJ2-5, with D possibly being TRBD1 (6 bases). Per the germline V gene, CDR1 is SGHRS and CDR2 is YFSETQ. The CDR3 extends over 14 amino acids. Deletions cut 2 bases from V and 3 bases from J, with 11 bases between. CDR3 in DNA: TGCGCCAGCAGCTTTAGACAGGAAGAAGAGACCCAGTACTTC. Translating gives CASSFRQEEETQYF. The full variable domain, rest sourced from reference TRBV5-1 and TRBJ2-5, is KAGVTQTPRYLIKTRGQQVTLSCSPISGHRSVSWYQQTPGQGLQFLFEYFSETQRNKGNFPGRFSGRQFSNSRSEMNVSTLELGDSALYLCASSFRQEEETQYFGPGTRLLVL.

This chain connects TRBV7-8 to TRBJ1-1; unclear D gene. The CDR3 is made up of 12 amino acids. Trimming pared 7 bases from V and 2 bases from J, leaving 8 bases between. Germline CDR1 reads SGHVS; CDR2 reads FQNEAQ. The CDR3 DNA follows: TGTGCCAGCAATTCTGTCAACACTGAAGCTTTCTTT. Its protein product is CASNSVNTEAFF. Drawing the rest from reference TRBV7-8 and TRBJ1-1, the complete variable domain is GAGVSQSPRYKVAKRGQDVALRCDPISGHVSLFWYQQALGQGPEFLTYFQNEAQLDKSGLPSDRFFAERPEGSVSTLKIQRTQQEDSAVYLCASNSVNTEAFFGQGTRLTVV.

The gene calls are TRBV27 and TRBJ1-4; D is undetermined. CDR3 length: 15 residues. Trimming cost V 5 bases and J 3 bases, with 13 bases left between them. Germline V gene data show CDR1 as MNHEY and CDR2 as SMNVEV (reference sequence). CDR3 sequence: CASSRLGRPNEKLFF. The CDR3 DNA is TGTGCCAGCAGTCGACTAGGGCGGCCTAATGAAAAACTGTTTTTT.

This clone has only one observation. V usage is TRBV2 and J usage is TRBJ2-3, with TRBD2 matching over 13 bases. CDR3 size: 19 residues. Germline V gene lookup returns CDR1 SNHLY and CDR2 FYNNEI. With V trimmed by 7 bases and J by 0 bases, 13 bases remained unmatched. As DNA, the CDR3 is TGTGCCAGCACTGTATCATTCGGGACTAGCGGGGAAAGCACAGATACGCAGTATTTT. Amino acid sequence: CASTVSFGTSGESTDTQYF.

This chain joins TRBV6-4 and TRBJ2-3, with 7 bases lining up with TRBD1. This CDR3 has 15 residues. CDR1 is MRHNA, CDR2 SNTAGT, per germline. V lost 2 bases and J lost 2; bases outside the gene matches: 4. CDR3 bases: TGTGCCAGCAGTGACGGGACAGCAGACACAGATACGCAGTATTTT. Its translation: CASSDGTADTDTQYF.

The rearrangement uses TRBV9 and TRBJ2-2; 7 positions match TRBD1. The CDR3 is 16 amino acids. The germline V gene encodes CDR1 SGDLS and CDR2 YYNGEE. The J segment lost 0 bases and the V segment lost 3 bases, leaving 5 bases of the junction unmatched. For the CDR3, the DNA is TGTGCCAGCAGCGCTAACAGGGGTTCGAACACCGGGGAGCTGTTTTTT. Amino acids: CASSANRGSNTGELFF.

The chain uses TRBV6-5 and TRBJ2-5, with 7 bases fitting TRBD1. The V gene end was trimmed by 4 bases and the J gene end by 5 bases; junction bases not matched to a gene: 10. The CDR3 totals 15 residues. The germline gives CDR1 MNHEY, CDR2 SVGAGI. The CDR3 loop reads CASSSSDRAYETQYF. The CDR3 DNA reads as TGTGCCAGCAGTTCCTCAGACAGGGCGTATGAGACCCAGTACTTC.